This TCR beta chain emerged from a study of esophageal squamous cell carcinoma under preoperative chemotherapy. Study-wide findings and caveats: Peripheral T cells showed a significant TCR diversity increase after chemotherapy, unlike tumor-infiltrating lymphocytes.

TCRdb called the PCR reads again in MiXCR, with one record for every CDR3 protein. The sample records roughly 32,000 distinct CDR3 sequences, approximately 50% being singletons. There are a few counts of this clonotype. Antigen unknown. Trimming stripped 6 bases from V and 3 bases from J, with 14 bases between. The CDR3 has 14 amino acids. Sample time point: before preoperative PTX-NDP chemotherapy. V usage is TRBV12-3 or TRBV12-4 and J usage is TRBJ2-5; TRBD1 might be the D (6 bases). Sampling was performed from a patient given preoperative chemotherapy. This clonotype was obtained from a human donor with esophageal squamous cell carcinoma. The donor label of this sample is uncertain. The CDR3 is CASSGDTNKETQYF. CDR3 coding DNA: TGTGCCAGCAGCGGGGACACCAATAAAGAGACCCAGTACTTC.